This entry is about one T cell receptor (beta chain). PCR primers comprised 60 Vbeta and 13 Jbeta primers. The protocol was immunoSEQ multiplex PCR, while the TCRdb copy is restricted to in-frame clones and leaves out a portion. The sample table sets out around 150,000 clones. These data are taken from a study of cytomegalovirus exposure and HLA in healthy donors. At collection, donors were nominally healthy, but unrecorded immune exposures were probable. The CDR3 extends over 16 amino acids. Germline loops: CDR1 SGHAT, CDR2 FQNNGV. The trim removed 5 bases at V and 1 base at J, leaving 7 bases unmatched.

Sequenced: PBMCs. The V gene is TRBV11-2, the J gene TRBJ2-2; 7 bases match TRBD1. The receptor was derived from a woman aged 55-69 years in good health and CMV-seronegative. The CDR3 protein is CASSAKGAQNTGELFF. The CDR3 nucleotides are TGTGCCAGCAGCGCGAAGGGGGCCCAGAACACCGGGGAGCTGTTTTTT.